This T cell receptor (beta chain) came from a study of T cell changes during pregnancy in multiple sclerosis. Assay: immunoSEQ multiplex PCR; the TCRdb copy retains only in-frame clones and omits some. The table shows around 100,000 clones, with more than 85% occurring only once. V shed 5 bases, J shed 5 bases, and the junction held 10 bases outside the gene matches. This CDR3 comprises 16 residues. Germline values: CDR1 SGDLS, CDR2 YYNGEE. This chain joins TRBV9 and TRBJ2-1; 10 nucleotides line up with TRBD2. This clonotype was sampled from a female donor with multiple sclerosis, enrolled in a pregnancy study. Sequences were derived from peripheral blood, sampled in the second trimester of pregnancy. CDR3 DNA sequence: TGTGCCAGCAGTGATCAGACGGGACTAGCGAACAATGAGCAGTTCTTC. Translation gives CASSDQTGLANNEQFF.